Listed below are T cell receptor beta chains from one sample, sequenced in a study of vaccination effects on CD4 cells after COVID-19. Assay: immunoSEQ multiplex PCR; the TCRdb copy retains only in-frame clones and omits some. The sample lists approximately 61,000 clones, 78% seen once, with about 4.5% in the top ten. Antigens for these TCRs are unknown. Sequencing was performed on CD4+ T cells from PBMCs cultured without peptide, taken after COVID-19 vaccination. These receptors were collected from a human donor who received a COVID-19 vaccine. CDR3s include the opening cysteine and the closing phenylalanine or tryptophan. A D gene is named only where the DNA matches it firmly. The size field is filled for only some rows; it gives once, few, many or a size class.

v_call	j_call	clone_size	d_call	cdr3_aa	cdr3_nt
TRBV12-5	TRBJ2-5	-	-	CASAVLPRETQYF	TGTGCTAGTGCGGTTCTCCCGAGGGAGACCCAGTACTTC
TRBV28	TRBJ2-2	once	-	CASRLGVGGELFF	TGTGCCAGCAGATTGGGGGTTGGGGGGGAGCTGTTTTTT
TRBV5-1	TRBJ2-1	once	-	CASSPGAGEYGGSYNEQFF	TGCGCCAGCAGCCCGGGGGCAGGCGAGTATGGGGGCTCCTACAATGAGCAGTTCTTC
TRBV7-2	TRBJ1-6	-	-	CASSLSGGENSPLHF	TGTGCCAGCAGCTTATCGGGGGGCGAAAATTCACCCCTCCACTTT
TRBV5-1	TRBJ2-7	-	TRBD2	CASSRGIGAGGHAYEQYF	TGCGCCAGCAGCCGCGGTATCGGGGCGGGGGGCCATGCCTACGAGCAGTACTTC
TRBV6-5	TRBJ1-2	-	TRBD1	CASSPQPGQTYGYTF	TGTGCCAGCAGTCCTCAACCGGGACAGACTTATGGCTACACCTTC
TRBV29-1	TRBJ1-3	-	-	CSGRRNSGNTIYF	TGCAGCGGCCGACGGAACTCTGGAAACACCATATATTTT
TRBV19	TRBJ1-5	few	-	CASSIIGRARNQPQHF	TGTGCCAGTAGTATAATCGGCAGGGCTAGGAATCAGCCCCAGCATTTT
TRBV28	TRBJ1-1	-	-	CASSDRMGTEAFF	TGTGCCAGCAGCGACAGGATGGGCACTGAAGCTTTCTTT
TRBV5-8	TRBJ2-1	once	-	CASSPGGLIEQFF	TGTGCCAGCAGCCCGGGCGGCTTAATCGAGCAGTTCTTC
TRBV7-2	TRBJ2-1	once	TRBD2	CASSTLLALKYNEQFF	TGTGCCAGCAGCACGCTACTAGCGTTAAAATACAATGAGCAGTTCTTC
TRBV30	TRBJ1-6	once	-	CAWSPPGGRSPLHF	TGTGCCTGGAGTCCGCCCGGGGGAAGATCACCCCTCCACTTT
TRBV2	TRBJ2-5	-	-	CASSDIEGRETQYF	TGTGCCAGCAGTGATATCGAGGGGCGAGAGACCCAGTACTTC
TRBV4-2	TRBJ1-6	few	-	CASSQDSSPQNSPLHF	TGTGCCAGCAGCCAAGACAGTTCCCCACAAAATTCACCCCTCCACTTT